The 8 T cell receptor beta chains below come from one sample, sequenced in a study of blood T cell repertoires in COVID-19. TCRdb's copy holds only in-frame clones and misses some; the assay was immunoSEQ multiplex PCR. Among a few hundred thousand clones listed, around 80% were seen once. Sequenced: peripheral blood. The receptors were gathered from a woman aged 25 to 45 with COVID-19, enrolled during active disease.

This clone occurred once. In DNA, the CDR3 is TGTGCCTGGAGTCACAGCGGGAGGAGAAAATACAATGAGCAGTTCTTC. It yields the protein CAWSHSGRRKYNEQFF. The chain couples TRBV30 to TRBJ2-1; 9 nucleotides line up with TRBD2. The trim removed 2 bases at V and 4 bases at J, leaving 9 bases unmatched. This CDR3 comprises 16 residues. Germline V gene lookup returns CDR1 GTSNPN and CDR2 SVGIG (reference sequence).

CDR3 amino acids: CASSYTGSGREQYF. The CDR3 DNA follows: TGTGCCAGCAGTTACACAGGGAGTGGGCGCGAGCAGTACTTC. The chain recombines TRBV7-3 with TRBJ2-7; D may be TRBD1 (6 bases). This CDR3 spans 14 amino acids. Trimming stripped 6 bases from V and 6 bases from J, with 18 bases between. CDR1 is SGHTA and CDR2 is FQGTGA in the germline V gene.

This chain links TRBV7-2 with TRBJ2-7; TRBD2 matches at 8 bases. Germline CDR1 reads SGHTA; CDR2 reads FQGNSA. The V gene end was trimmed by 1 base and the J gene end by 4 bases; junction bases not matched to a gene: 3. The CDR3 is made up of 14 amino acids. The CDR3 spells CASSLDGGGYEQYF. CDR3 coding DNA: TGTGCCAGCAGCTTAGACGGGGGGGGATACGAGCAGTACTTC.

The chain recombines TRBV7-9 with TRBJ1-2; D perhaps matches TRBD1 (6 bases). Trimming stripped 5 bases from V and 0 bases from J, with 16 bases between. The germline CDR1 and CDR2 sequences are SEHNR and FQNEAQ (reference sequence). This CDR3 contains 16 residues. In DNA form, the CDR3 reads TGTGCCAGCAGCCACCCTGTAGGACAGCCTAACTATGGCTACACCTTC. This sequence encodes CASSHPVGQPNYGYTF.

The genes are TRBV7-3 and TRBJ2-5, with TRBD1 identical over 7 bases. In germline, CDR1 is SGHTA, CDR2 FQGTGA. V lost 2 bases to trimming and J lost 2 bases; unmatched junction nucleotides: 5. There are 15 residues in the CDR3. CDR3 nucleotide sequence: TGTGCCAGCAGCTTAGCCCCGGGACAGCAAGAGACCCAGTACTTC. Amino acid sequence: CASSLAPGQQETQYF. Combining the CDR3 with reference TRBV7-3 and TRBJ2-5 gives the whole variable domain GAGVSQTPSNKVTEKGKYVELRCDPISGHTALYWYRQSLGQGPEFLIYFQGTGAADDSGLPNDRFFAVRPEGSVSTLKIQRTERGDSAVYLCASSLAPGQQETQYFGPGTRLLVL.

V is TRBV5-5 and J is TRBJ1-2; D is perhaps TRBD1 (5 bases). CDR1 and CDR2 from the germline V gene are SGHKS and YYEKEE (reference sequence). Trimming left V 0 bases short and J 4 bases short, with 7 bases between. The CDR3 length is 13 residues. The CDR3 DNA sequence: TGTGCCAGCAGCTTGGGACAGTCCTATGGCTACACCTTC. Its protein is CASSLGQSYGYTF.

The CDR3 DNA sequence: TGTGCCACCAGCAGAGATGGTGGGGGACAGGGATTTATAGGCAATCAGCCCCAGCATTTT. It specifies CATSRDGGGQGFIGNQPQHF. V gene TRBV15 combines with J gene TRBJ1-5; 9 bases match TRBD1. After removal of 0 bases from V and 2 bases from J, the junction contained 14 bases not matched to a gene. Germline V gives CDR1 LNHNV, CDR2 YYDKDF (reference sequence). The length of the CDR3 is 20 residues.

This clone was counted only a few times. The rearrangement joins TRBV18 to TRBJ2-5; 11 bases agree with TRBD2. The germline gives CDR1 KGHSH, CDR2 LQKENI. V shed 2 bases, J shed 4 bases, and the junction held 9 bases outside the gene matches. The CDR3 spans 17 residues. The CDR3 sequence is CASSPWYTSGRGETQYF. CDR3 sequence (DNA): TGTGCCAGCTCACCATGGTACACTAGCGGGAGAGGAGAGACCCAGTACTTC.